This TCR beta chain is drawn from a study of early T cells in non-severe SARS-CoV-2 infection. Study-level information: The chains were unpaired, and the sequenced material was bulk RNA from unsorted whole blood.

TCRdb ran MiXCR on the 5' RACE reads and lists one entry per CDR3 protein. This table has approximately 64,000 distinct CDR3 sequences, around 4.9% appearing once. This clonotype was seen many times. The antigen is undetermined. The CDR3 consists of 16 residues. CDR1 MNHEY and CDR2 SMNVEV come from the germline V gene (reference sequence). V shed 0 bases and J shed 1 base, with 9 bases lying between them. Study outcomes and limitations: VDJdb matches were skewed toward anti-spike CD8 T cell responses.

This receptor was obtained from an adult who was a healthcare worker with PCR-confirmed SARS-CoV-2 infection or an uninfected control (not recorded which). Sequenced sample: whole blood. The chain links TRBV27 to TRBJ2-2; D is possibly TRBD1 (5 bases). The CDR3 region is CASSLSGALNTGELFF. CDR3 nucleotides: TGTGCCAGCAGTTTATCAGGGGCCTTGAACACCGGGGAGCTGTTTTTT.